This T cell receptor (beta chain) originates from a study of blood T cell repertoires in COVID-19. The data were produced by immunoSEQ multiplex PCR, yet TCRdb's version contains in-frame clones alone and is incomplete. Among about 380,000 clones listed, approximately 84% were seen once. The CDR3 sequence is 15 residues long. Germline loops: CDR1 SEHNR, CDR2 FQNEAQ (reference sequence). Trimming left V 5 bases short and J 6 bases short, with 19 bases between. The genes are TRBV7-9 and TRBJ1-1; a possible D gene is TRBD1 (5 bases). Sequenced material: PBMCs or T cells enriched from blood (not recorded which). The sequence was collected from a woman in her twenties or thirties who had recovered from COVID-19. As DNA, the CDR3 is TGTGCCAGCAGCCCAGGGAGGTATGGATCGGCTGAAGCTTTCTTT. This translates into CASSPGRYGSAEAFF.